Following are 2 T cell receptor beta chains from one sample sequenced in a study of blood T cell repertoires in COVID-19. The method was immunoSEQ multiplex PCR; TCRdb's version includes in-frame clones alone and lacks a portion of them. The sample yields hundreds of thousands of clones, 88% seen once. The sequencing input was peripheral blood. These receptors were collected from a woman aged 45 to 65 with active or convalescent COVID-19.

V gene TRBV18 combines with J gene TRBJ2-7, with TRBD2 as a possible D gene (5 bases). CDR1 KGHSH and CDR2 LQKENI come from the germline V gene. The ends were cut back, 2 bases at V and 2 bases at J, with 13 bases in the middle. CDR3 length: 15 residues. The CDR3, as DNA: TGTGCCAGCTCACCAACACACGGGGAAGCCTACGAGCAGTACTTC. Translation gives CASSPTHGEAYEQYF.

V and J are TRBV3-1 (or the pseudogene TRBV3-2) and TRBJ1-2; 9 positions match TRBD1. The J segment lost 4 bases and the V segment lost 3 bases, leaving 6 bases of the junction unmatched. The V gene's germline CDR1 is LGHDT and CDR2 YNNKEL (reference sequence). The CDR3 sequence is 15 residues long. This CDR3 is CASSHWDRDAYGYTF. The CDR3 nucleotides read TGTGCCAGCAGCCATTGGGACAGGGACGCCTATGGCTACACCTTC.